This TCR beta chain derives from a study of cytomegalovirus exposure and HLA in healthy donors. PCR amplification relied on 60 Vbeta primers (plus 13 Jbeta primers). TCRdb's table, derived via immunoSEQ multiplex PCR, lists solely in-frame clones and lacks some. This repertoire shows 150,000 to 200,000 clones, over 75% found once; its top ten account for roughly 0.1%. Trimming took off 5 bases at V and 7 bases at J, with 9 bases between the two ends. The CDR3 loop spans 10 amino acids. Germline V gene sequence: CDR1 DFQATT, CDR2 SNEGSKA (reference sequence). The sequenced sample was PBMCs. V gene TRBV20-1 combines with J gene TRBJ2-7; a weak D match, TRBD1 (5 bases). This sequence was found in a boy between 2 and 10 years old in good health and CMV-seronegative. CDR3 DNA sequence: TGCAGTGCTCAAGGGGTGGAGCAGTACTTC. Amino acids: CSAQGVEQYF.